One and the same sample provided the 13 T cell receptor beta chains below, sequenced in a study of T cell changes during pregnancy in multiple sclerosis. Assay used: immunoSEQ multiplex PCR; TCRdb lists only in-frame clones, some missing. The sample lists roughly 110,000 clones, less than 95% occurring once. The sequencing here drew on peripheral blood, taken in the third trimester of pregnancy. The receptors derive from a female donor in good health, enrolled as a control in a pregnancy study.

J is TRBJ2-3 and V is TRBV7-9; 10 nucleotides match TRBD2. With 7 bases clipped from V and 10 bases from J, the junction kept 11 bases outside the gene matches. Germline CDR1 and CDR2: SEHNR and FQNEAQ (reference sequence). This CDR3 is 14 amino acids long. The CDR3 loop is CASTLAGKNQAQYF. In DNA form, the CDR3 reads TGTGCCAGCACACTAGCGGGGAAAAATCAGGCGCAGTATTTT.

The chain has TRBV27 and TRBJ1-1; D is possibly TRBD1 (6 bases). Germline CDR1 reads MNHEY; CDR2 reads SMNVEV (reference sequence). This CDR3 spans 17 amino acids. Trimming stripped 2 bases from V and 5 bases from J, with 21 bases between. CDR3 DNA: TGTGCCAGCAGTTTACTTTCCCACTCGACAGGTGGTACTGAAGCTTTCTTT. This sequence encodes CASSLLSHSTGGTEAFF.

This sequence joins TRBV4-2 and TRBJ2-2, with D possibly TRBD1 on 5 matching bases. The germline V and J ends were trimmed by 5 bases and 1 base, with 5 bases remaining between them. CDR1 LGHNA and CDR2 YNFKEQ come from the germline V gene. This CDR3 is 13 amino acids long. The CDR3 coding sequence is TGTGCCAGCAGCGACAGGAACACCGGGGAGCTGTTTTTT. It yields the protein CASSDRNTGELFF.

The chain joins TRBV7-2 to TRBJ1-5; D is possibly TRBD1 (5 bases). Germline V lookup: CDR1 SGHTA, CDR2 FQGNSA. V lost 1 base and J 8 bases, leaving 24 bases between the germline ends. The CDR3 is 18 amino acids. The CDR3 region has the DNA TGTGCCAGCAGCTTAGAGGGTTGGTCAGGGCTTAGAAGTAAGCCCCAGCATTTT. Its translation is CASSLEGWSGLRSKPQHF.

The J gene is TRBJ2-3, the V gene TRBV6-6, with 10 bases fitting TRBD2. The V segment lost 6 bases and the J segment 1 base; nucleotides outside the gene matches: 4. Germline V CDR1 and CDR2: MNHNY, SVGAGI (reference sequence). The CDR3 is 15 amino acids. The CDR3, as DNA: TGTGCCAGCAGGATAGCGGGGGGACGCACAGATACGCAGTATTTT. The encoded protein is CASRIAGGRTDTQYF.

The chain is built from TRBV9 and TRBJ2-7; the D gene is possibly TRBD2 (5 bases). Per the germline V gene, CDR1 is SGDLS and CDR2 is YYNGEE. The CDR3 length is 14 residues. V shed 0 bases and J shed 5 bases, with 12 bases lying between them. The CDR3 DNA reads TGTGCCAGCAGCGTAGGTGAGGGCCGGGACGAGCAGTACTTC. This encodes CASSVGEGRDEQYF. Variable domain in full (rest from reference TRBV9 and TRBJ2-7): DSGVTQTPKHLITATGQRVTLRCSPRSGDLSVYWYQQSLDQGLQFLIQYYNGEERAKGNILERFSAQQFPDLHSELNLSSLELGDSALYFCASSVGEGRDEQYFGPGTRLTVT.

Only one count was recorded for this clone. This chain connects TRBV6-1 to TRBJ2-3; a weak D match, TRBD2 (5 bases). V lost 5 bases, J lost 4 bases, and 10 bases lay in between. The length of the CDR3 is 13 residues. CDR1 is MNHNS and CDR2 is SASEGT in the germline V gene. The CDR3 DNA reads TGTGCCAGCAGTCTTGGACTTTCAGATACGCAGTATTTT. Encoded protein: CASSLGLSDTQYF.

This clone showed up just once. The J gene is TRBJ1-3, the V gene TRBV4-3; tentative D call: TRBD1 (6 bases). Trimming stripped 0 bases from V and 4 bases from J, with 10 bases between. Germline CDR1 reads LGHNA; CDR2 reads YSLEER. The CDR3 has 15 amino acids. Written as DNA, the CDR3 is TGCGCCAGCAGCCAAGATTGGGGGCGAGGAAACACCATATATTTT. Translated: CASSQDWGRGNTIYF.

CDR3 nucleotide sequence: TGTGCCATCAGTCCGGGACAGGGAAAATTGGGGTCCTATGGCTACACCTTC. Amino acid sequence: CAISPGQGKLGSYGYTF. The gene calls are TRBV10-3 and TRBJ1-2, with 9 bases lining up with TRBD1. Per germline, CDR1 ENHRY and CDR2 SYGVKD. J was trimmed by 4 bases and V by 5 bases; bases with no gene match: 14. This CDR3 has 17 amino acids.

DNA of the CDR3: TGTGCCAGCAGTCTAGGAGGACAGGGGGCGAATCAGCCCCAGCATTTT. As protein: CASSLGGQGANQPQHF. This chain connects TRBV27 to TRBJ1-5; 11 bases match TRBD1. Per germline, CDR1 MNHEY and CDR2 SMNVEV (reference sequence). CDR3 length: 16 residues. V gave up 5 bases and J gave up 4 bases; unmatched junction bases: 7.

Here the CDR3 DNA reads TGTGCCAGCAGCTACCGGACAGGGATCTACGAGCAGTACTTC. This encodes CASSYRTGIYEQYF. V and J are TRBV7-2 and TRBJ2-7, with 8 bases that match TRBD1. There are 14 residues in the CDR3. Per germline, CDR1 SGHTA and CDR2 FQGNSA. The V and J ends lost 4 bases and 3 bases, in that order; junction bases with no gene match: 5.

The chain joins TRBV5-1 to TRBJ2-7; maybe TRBD2 (6 bases). V was pared by 0 bases and J by 2 bases, with 9 bases between. Looked up from germline, CDR1 is SGHRS and CDR2 is YFSETQ. The CDR3 consists of 14 residues. The CDR3 spells CASSLDPGAYEQYF. The CDR3 DNA reads TGCGCCAGCAGCTTGGATCCGGGGGCCTACGAGCAGTACTTC.

The genes are TRBV27 and TRBJ1-2; no firm D call. From germline, CDR1 is MNHEY and CDR2 SMNVEV (reference sequence). CDR3 length: 13 residues. Trimming removed 3 bases from V and 8 bases from J, with 13 bases in between. The CDR3 loop reads CASSFRRSEGYTF. In nucleotides, the CDR3 is TGTGCCAGCAGTTTTAGGAGGTCGGAAGGCTACACCTTC.